This entry describes one T cell receptor (beta chain). The antigen remains undetermined. The V and J ends lost 6 bases and 4 bases respectively, with 16 bases between them. This CDR3 contains 14 residues. In germline, CDR1 is SNHLY, CDR2 FYNNEI. It was the roughly 130-subject validation cohort, separate from the approximately 700-subject first cohort, to which the donors belonged. The sample belongs to a study of cytomegalovirus exposure and HLA in healthy donors. General study findings and limits: Rare TCR sequences predominated, though certain public TCRs were found in many donors. The authors listed approximately 160 TCR beta chains as cytomegalovirus-associated. A few of the chains that were CMV-associated were confirmed in vitro to be specific for CMV antigens.

Assay used: immunoSEQ multiplex PCR; TCRdb lists only in-frame clones, some missing. The sample gives 50,000 to 80,000 clones, 85% to 90% of which show up once; over 1.5% is in the top ten. The J gene is TRBJ2-7, the V gene TRBV2, with a weak D call TRBD2 (6 bases). This clonotype originated in a woman aged 18-30 years in good health and CMV-seronegative. The sample was PBMCs. CDR3 sequence reads: CASSARGLLYEQYF. CDR3 DNA sequence: TGTGCCAGCAGCGCAAGGGGACTGCTTTACGAGCAGTACTTC.